These 3 T cell receptor beta chains originate from one sample sequenced in a study of CD8+ T cells in alopecia areata. Treatment specified: oral pan-JAK inhibitor, 5-10 mg twice daily. Extracted from the samples, RNA was reverse transcribed into cDNA to serve as the sequencing template. Only in-frame clones appear in the TCRdb table, and some are missing; sequencing was by immunoSEQ multiplex PCR. This sample has about 100,000 clones; roughly two fifths occur once, and the top ten carry more than 15%. The material was CD8+ T cells sorted from blood, obtained at week 24, from a patient treated with tofacitinib. Receptors originate from a human donor with alopecia areata.

This clone was picked up a small number of times. This chain uses TRBV15 with TRBJ2-7; D is perhaps TRBD1 (6 bases). The germline V gene has CDR1 LNHNV and CDR2 YYDKDF (reference sequence). The CDR3 is made up of 13 amino acids. V was clipped by 5 bases and J by 2 bases, with 10 bases between them. CDR3 protein: CATSADRAYEQYF. DNA of the CDR3: TGTGCCACCAGCGCGGACAGAGCCTACGAGCAGTACTTC.

This clone was counted a few times. The J gene is TRBJ2-1, the V gene TRBV29-1; maybe TRBD1 (5 bases). This CDR3 contains 12 residues. CDR1 is SQVTM, CDR2 ANQGSEA, per germline. CDR3 sequence: CTGRVISNEQFF. CDR3 nucleotide sequence: TGCACGGGCAGGGTTATCAGCAATGAGCAGTTCTTC.

This chain links TRBV11-2 with TRBJ2-2; the D is unclear. The length of the CDR3 is 17 residues. Trimming pared 1 base from V and 0 bases from J, leaving 12 bases between. Germline V lookup: CDR1 SGHAT, CDR2 FQNNGV. CDR3 protein: CASSLGPAATNTGELFF. The CDR3, as DNA: TGTGCCAGCAGCTTAGGCCCAGCAGCAACGAACACCGGGGAGCTGTTTTTT.